These T cell receptor beta chains were read from a single sample in a study of T-cell memory formation after mild COVID-19. TCRdb re-called the 5' RACE reads with MiXCR, one entry per CDR3 protein. The top ten clones hold about 2.1% of a sample with some 150,000 distinct CDR3 sequences, approximately 6% of them seen once. Source material: PBMCs or a T cell subset sorted from them (not recorded which). All receptors come from an adult woman who had mild COVID-19 (a few samples of this study predate the infection). Cell type and time point are not known. CDR3s include the opening cysteine and the closing phenylalanine or tryptophan. Fields, in order: J gene, V gene, D gene, CDR3 length, clone size, CDR3 protein, CDR3 DNA. The D gene is left open where the match is weak. The size entry is marked missing in some rows and otherwise reads once, few, many or a size class.

TRBJ2-3,TRBV7-9,.,12,many,CASSLEADTQYF,TGTGCCAGCAGCTTGGAGGCAGATACGCAGTATTTT
TRBJ1-1,TRBV2,TRBD1,14,once,CASSDGQEPTEAFF,TGTGCCAGCAGTGATGGACAGGAGCCCACTGAAGCTTTCTTT
TRBJ2-1,TRBV7-2,.,13,once,CASSSSSWNEQFF,TGTGCCAGCAGCTCCTCTAGCTGGAATGAGCAGTTCTTC
TRBJ1-4,TRBV10-2,.,15,few,CASSRTGTPNEKLFF,TGCGCCAGCAGTAGGACCGGGACTCCGAATGAAAAACTGTTTTTT
TRBJ2-2,TRBV5-1,.,15,.,CASSLGGPSTGELFF,TGCGCCAGCAGCTTGGGGGGTCCGAGCACCGGGGAGCTGTTTTTT
TRBJ1-1,TRBV11-3,TRBD1,16,few,CASRKGQGKFYTEAFF,TGTGCCAGCAGAAAGGGACAGGGGAAGTTCTACACTGAAGCTTTCTTT
TRBJ1-2,TRBV3-1,.,16,.,CASSGQNSLPKYGYTF,TGTGCCAGCAGCGGGCAGAACTCCCTCCCAAAATATGGCTACACCTTC
TRBJ2-1,TRBV25-1,.,12,many,CASTSYNFEQFF,TGTGCCAGCACTTCCTACAACTTTGAGCAGTTCTTC
TRBJ2-7,TRBV4-1,.,13,few,CASSQGDGYEQYF,TGCGCCAGCAGCCAGGGGGATGGTTACGAGCAGTACTTC
TRBJ2-3,TRBV11-2,.,14,many,CASSLVWGTDTQYF,TGTGCCAGCAGCTTAGTCTGGGGCACAGATACGCAGTATTTT
TRBJ2-3,TRBV20-1,TRBD1,14,many,CSAPDRGGADTQYF,TGCAGTGCCCCGGACAGGGGGGGGGCAGATACGCAGTATTTT
TRBJ2-7,TRBV27,TRBD2,15,many,CASSSRSGIIYEQYF,TGTGCCAGCAGTTCCCGTAGCGGGATTATCTACGAGCAGTACTTC
TRBJ1-4,TRBV20-1,.,14,few,CSAKIRGAGEKLFF,TGCAGTGCTAAGATCCGGGGTGCGGGTGAAAAACTGTTTTTT
TRBJ1-2,TRBV29-1,.,12,few,CSVEARQWGYTF,TGCAGCGTTGAGGCCCGACAGTGGGGCTACACCTTC
TRBJ2-1,TRBV5-1,TRBD1,16,few,CASSFTGTGGLNEQFF,TGCGCCAGCAGCTTCACCGGGACAGGGGGCCTCAATGAGCAGTTCTTC
TRBJ2-2,TRBV7-9,.,16,many,CASSIGSAGETGELFF,TGTGCCAGCAGCATCGGGTCCGCAGGGGAGACCGGGGAGCTGTTTTTT
TRBJ1-1,TRBV10-3,.,15,many,CAISESNLAAGEAFF,TGTGCCATCAGTGAGTCAAACCTCGCCGCGGGCGAAGCTTTCTTT
TRBJ2-6,TRBV5-1,.,16,.,CASSSTPLDGANVLTF,TGCGCCAGCAGTTCGACGCCCTTGGACGGGGCCAACGTCCTGACTTTC
TRBJ2-1,TRBV19,.,14,many,CASSRDSAYNEQFF,TGTGCCAGTAGTAGGGACTCTGCCTACAATGAGCAGTTCTTC